The 20 T cell receptor beta chains listed next were all sequenced from one sample in a study of blood T cell repertoires in COVID-19. Clones were sequenced by immunoSEQ multiplex PCR, and TCRdb holds only the in-frame ones, with some missing. The repertoire includes 150,000 to 200,000 clones, around 86% of them detected once, and around 9% sits in the top ten. What was sequenced was peripheral blood. The receptor set was obtained from a man aged 50-59 years with active or convalescent COVID-19.

The gene calls are TRBV6-6 and TRBJ1-5, with D unclear. This CDR3 is built from 15 residues. Germline loops: CDR1 MNHNY, CDR2 SVGAGI (reference sequence). Trimming took 9 bases from V and 0 from J, leaving 15 bases between them. CDR3 amino acids: CARMDLLGSNQPQHF. The DNA of the CDR3 is TGTGCCAGGATGGACTTACTGGGTAGCAATCAGCCCCAGCATTTT.

The V call is TRBV5-5, the J call TRBJ1-5; tentative D call: TRBD1 (5 bases). V lost 2 bases, J lost 2 bases, and 14 bases lay in between. Per germline, CDR1 SGHKS and CDR2 YYEKEE (reference sequence). The CDR3 contains 16 residues. CDR3: CASSFFQGIGNQPQHF. The CDR3 coding sequence is TGTGCCAGCAGCTTTTTTCAGGGTATAGGCAATCAGCCCCAGCATTTT.

This chain joins TRBV7-6 and TRBJ2-1; perhaps TRBD1 as D (5 bases). The germline CDR1 and CDR2 sequences are SGHVS and FNYEAQ. Trimming stripped 5 bases from V and 7 bases from J, with 12 bases between. There are 13 residues in the CDR3. The CDR3 DNA reads TGTGCCAGCAGCGATCCAGGGTTTAATGAGCAGTTCTTC. Protein product: CASSDPGFNEQFF.

This chain connects TRBV7-3 to TRBJ2-1; TRBD1 matches at 7 bases. Per the germline V gene, CDR1 is SGHTA and CDR2 is FQGTGA. The CDR3 has 13 amino acids. J lost 5 bases, V lost 4 bases, and 2 bases had no gene match. The CDR3 DNA reads TGTGCCAGCAGCTGGGACAGTGACAATGAGCAGTTCTTC. This gives the protein CASSWDSDNEQFF.

This chain uses TRBV5-1 with TRBJ2-1; 12 bases fit TRBD2. V gave up 0 bases and J gave up 9 bases; unmatched junction bases: 10. The CDR3 contains 17 residues. Germline CDR1 SGHRS, CDR2 YFSETQ. This CDR3 reads CASSLDLAGGPDGEQFF. The CDR3 DNA reads as TGCGCCAGCAGCTTGGATCTAGCGGGAGGGCCAGATGGTGAGCAGTTCTTC.

The rearrangement links TRBV13 to TRBJ2-7, with 13 bases aligning to TRBD2. The CDR3 is made up of 16 amino acids. With 4 bases clipped from V and 5 bases from J, the junction kept 8 bases outside the gene matches. Germline-derived CDR1 and CDR2 are PRHDT and FYEKMQ (reference sequence). CDR3 bases: TGTGCCAGCAGCTCCAGCGAACTAGCGGGAGGGGACGAGCAGTACTTC. It is translated as CASSSSELAGGDEQYF.

The rearrangement joins TRBV15 to TRBJ1-5; TRBD1 aligns across 10 bases. This CDR3 region has 19 residues. Trimming removed 5 bases from V and 1 base from J; junction bases left unmatched: 14. Germline CDR1 is LNHNV and CDR2 is YYDKDF (reference sequence). The CDR3 is CATSADDRGRDRSNQPQHF. As DNA, the CDR3 is TGTGCCACCAGCGCTGACGACAGGGGGCGGGACCGGAGCAATCAGCCCCAGCATTTT.

The chain recombines TRBV2 with TRBJ2-3; 15 bases line up with TRBD2. V shed 4 bases and J 5 bases; nucleotides not matched to a gene: 4. Per germline, CDR1 SNHLY and CDR2 FYNNEI. This CDR3 has 16 amino acids. CDR3 bases: TGTGCCAGCAGTGGGACTAGCGGGGGGGCCATAGATACGCAGTATTTT. This encodes CASSGTSGGAIDTQYF. Using reference TRBV2 and TRBJ2-3 for the parts outside the CDR3, the full variable domain is EPEVTQTPSHQVTQMGQEVILRCVPISNHLYFYWYRQILGQKVEFLVSFYNNEISEKSEIFDDQFSVERPDGSNFTLKIRSTKLEDSAMYFCASSGTSGGAIDTQYFGPGTRLTVL.

This clone was picked up a small number of times. This rearrangement joins TRBV19 to TRBJ2-7; 12 bases match TRBD1. J lost 2 bases, V lost 6 bases, and 5 bases had no gene match. CDR3 length: 15 amino acids. Germline assignment: CDR1 LNHDA and CDR2 SQIVND (reference sequence). The CDR3 nucleotides read TGTGCCAGTAGCACCGGGACAGGGGGCGCCTACGAGCAGTACTTC. Its translation: CASSTGTGGAYEQYF.

The chain carries TRBV5-4 and TRBJ1-1; D is possibly TRBD1 (6 bases). The CDR3 has 15 amino acids. V gave up 1 base and J gave up 3 bases, with 13 bases separating them. CDR1 SGHNT and CDR2 YYREEE come from the germline V gene (reference sequence). The CDR3 loop reads CASSLQGIRYTEAFF. In DNA form, the CDR3 reads TGTGCCAGCAGCTTGCAGGGGATTAGATACACTGAAGCTTTCTTT.

The J gene is TRBJ2-2, the V gene TRBV7-2, with 7 nucleotides matching TRBD1. The length of the CDR3 is 15 residues. V shed 5 bases and J 4 bases; nucleotides not matched to a gene: 7. Germline CDR1 SGHTA, CDR2 FQGNSA. In nucleotides, the CDR3 is TGTGCCAGCAGCGCTACCGGGACAGCCACCGGGGAGCTGTTTTTT. Amino acids: CASSATGTATGELFF.

The chain uses TRBV24-1 and TRBJ1-3; unclear D gene. Germline V gene sequence: CDR1 KGHDR, CDR2 SFDVKD. There are 12 residues in the CDR3. The germline V and J ends were trimmed by 3 bases and 5 bases, with 4 bases remaining between them. Here the CDR3 DNA reads TGTGCCACCAGTGATGGGCGAAACACCATATATTTT. Translated, it gives CATSDGRNTIYF.

J is TRBJ2-3 and V is TRBV5-1; TRBD2 might be the D (5 bases). The CDR3 has 14 amino acids. Germline V CDR1 and CDR2: SGHRS, YFSETQ. Trimming shortened V by 4 bases and J by 3 bases, and 12 bases separated the two germline ends. The CDR3 region is CASSAVAGTDTQYF. The CDR3 nucleotides read TGCGCCAGCAGCGCGGTTGCGGGTACAGATACGCAGTATTTT.

V usage is TRBV4-3 and J usage is TRBJ1-1; 8 bases align to TRBD1. The CDR3 spans 15 residues. Losses at the gene ends were 1 base for V and 1 base for J; bases not matched to a gene: 2. Germline-derived CDR1 and CDR2 are LGHNA and YSLEER. CDR3 DNA: TGCGCCAGCAGCCAAGCAGGGGGCGCGAACACTGAAGCTTTCTTT. It translates to CASSQAGGANTEAFF.

The chain uses TRBV7-2 and TRBJ1-1, with D unresolved. Germline assignment: CDR1 SGHTA and CDR2 FQGNSA. V gave up 4 bases and J gave up 5 bases, with 5 bases separating them. The length of the CDR3 is 11 residues. The CDR3 sequence: CASSSFTEAFF. The CDR3 region has the DNA TGTGCCAGCAGCTCCTTTACTGAAGCTTTCTTT.

The chain joins TRBV2 to TRBJ1-1; 8 bases match TRBD1. The CDR3 has 15 residues. V shed 2 bases and J 1 base; nucleotides not matched to a gene: 3. Germline CDR1 SNHLY, CDR2 FYNNEI. The CDR3: CASSERTGTNTEAFF. The CDR3 DNA is TGTGCCAGCAGTGAAAGGACAGGGACGAACACTGAAGCTTTCTTT. Together with reference TRBV2 and TRBJ1-1, the CDR3 gives the full variable domain: EPEVTQTPSHQVTQMGQEVILRCVPISNHLYFYWYRQILGQKVEFLVSFYNNEISEKSEIFDDQFSVERPDGSNFTLKIRSTKLEDSAMYFCASSERTGTNTEAFFGQGTRLTVV.

The J gene is TRBJ1-2, the V gene TRBV30; TRBD1 aligns across 7 bases. Germline V gene lookup returns CDR1 GTSNPN and CDR2 SVGIG (reference sequence). V shed 0 bases and J 6 bases; nucleotides not matched to a gene: 7. The CDR3 runs to 14 residues. The CDR3 coding sequence is TGTGCCTGGAGTGTCGGTGGTCAGGGGGATGGCTACACCTTC. Encoded protein: CAWSVGGQGDGYTF.

The chain couples TRBV9 to TRBJ2-7; possibly TRBD1 for D (7 bases). This CDR3 is 15 amino acids long. The V end lost 3 bases, the J end lost 2 bases, and 15 bases lay between the germline ends. Germline values: CDR1 SGDLS, CDR2 YYNGEE. Here the CDR3 reads CASSGRDSGTYEQYF. CDR3 coding DNA: TGTGCCAGCAGCGGGCGGGACAGCGGAACCTACGAGCAGTACTTC.

The gene calls are TRBV14 and TRBJ1-1; weak D call: TRBD1 (5 bases). The ends were cut back, 1 base at V and 5 bases at J, with 11 bases in the middle. This CDR3 contains 14 residues. Germline loops: CDR1 SGHDN, CDR2 FVKESK. CDR3 sequence (DNA): TGTGCCAGCAGCCAAGTTGGGACTGGTACTGAAGCTTTCTTT. It yields the protein CASSQVGTGTEAFF.

The J gene is TRBJ2-7, the V gene TRBV24-1; weak D call: TRBD1 (5 bases). The CDR3 runs 16 residues. The germline V and J ends were trimmed by 4 bases and 0 bases, with 15 bases remaining between them. In germline, CDR1 is KGHDR, CDR2 SFDVKD. In DNA form, the CDR3 reads TGTGCCACCAGTGACGCGTCCCAGGGCCTCTCCTACGAGCAGTACTTC. Amino acid sequence: CATSDASQGLSYEQYF.